Sequencing of this TCR beta chain was carried out in a study of cytomegalovirus exposure and HLA in healthy donors. Whole-study findings and limits: Listed as cytomegalovirus-associated were 150 to 200 TCR beta chains. Association with HLA alleles at 0.05 false discovery rate was found for 16,951 TCR beta sequences in a later analysis.

The PCR employed 60 Vbeta primers together with 13 Jbeta primers. Sequenced by immunoSEQ multiplex PCR; TCRdb stores in-frame clones only, minus some. The sample carries around 160,000 clones, about three quarters recorded once. Notes on this clone: Antigen unknown.

The trim removed 3 bases at V and 2 bases at J, leaving 6 bases unmatched. The CDR3 extends over 16 amino acids. Germline-derived CDR1 and CDR2 are SGDLS and YYNGEE. Material for sequencing was PBMCs. The receptor's source is a man between 40 and 49 years old in good health and CMV-seropositive. The chain employs TRBV9 and TRBJ2-1, with 9 bases that match TRBD2. The CDR3 bases are TGTGCCAGCAGCGCGGGAGCGGGAGGTACCTACAATGAGCAGTTCTTC. Encoded protein: CASSAGAGGTYNEQFF.